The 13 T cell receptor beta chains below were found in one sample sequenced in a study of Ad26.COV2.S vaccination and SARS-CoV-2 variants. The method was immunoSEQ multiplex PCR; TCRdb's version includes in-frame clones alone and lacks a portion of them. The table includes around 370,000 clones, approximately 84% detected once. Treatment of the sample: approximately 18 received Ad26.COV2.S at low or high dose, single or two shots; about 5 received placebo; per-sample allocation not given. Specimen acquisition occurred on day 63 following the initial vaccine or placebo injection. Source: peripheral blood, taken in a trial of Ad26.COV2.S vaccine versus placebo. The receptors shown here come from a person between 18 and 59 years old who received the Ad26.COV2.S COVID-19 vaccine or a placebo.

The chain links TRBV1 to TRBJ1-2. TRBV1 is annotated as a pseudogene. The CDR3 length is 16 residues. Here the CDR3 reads CTSSQEGPEAPYGYTF. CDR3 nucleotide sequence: TGCACCAGCAGCCAAGAGGGCCCCGAGGCCCCCTATGGCTACACCTTC.

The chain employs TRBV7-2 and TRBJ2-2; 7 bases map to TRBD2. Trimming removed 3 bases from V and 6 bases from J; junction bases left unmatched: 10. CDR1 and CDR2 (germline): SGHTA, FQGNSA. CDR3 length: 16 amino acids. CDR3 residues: CASSFFLRERSGELFF. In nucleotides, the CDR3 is TGTGCCAGCAGCTTCTTTCTGCGGGAGAGGTCCGGGGAGCTGTTTTTT.

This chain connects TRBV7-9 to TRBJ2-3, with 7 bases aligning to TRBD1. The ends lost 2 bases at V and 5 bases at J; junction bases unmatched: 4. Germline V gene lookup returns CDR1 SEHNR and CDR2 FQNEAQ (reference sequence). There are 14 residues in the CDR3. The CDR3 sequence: CASSLRQGIDTQYF. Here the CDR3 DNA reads TGTGCCAGCAGCTTACGACAGGGAATAGATACGCAGTATTTT.

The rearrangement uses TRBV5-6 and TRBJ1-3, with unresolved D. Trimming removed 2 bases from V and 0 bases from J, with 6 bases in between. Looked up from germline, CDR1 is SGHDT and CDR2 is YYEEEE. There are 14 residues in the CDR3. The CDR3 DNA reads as TGTGCCAGCAGCTTCGCGTTCTCTGGAAACACCATATATTTT. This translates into CASSFAFSGNTIYF.

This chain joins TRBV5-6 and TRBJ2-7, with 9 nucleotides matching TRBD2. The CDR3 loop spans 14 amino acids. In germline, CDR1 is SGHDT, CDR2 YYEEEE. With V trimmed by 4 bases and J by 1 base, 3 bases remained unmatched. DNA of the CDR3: TGTGCCAGCAGCCTTAGCGGGGGATCCTACGAGCAGTACTTC. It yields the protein CASSLSGGSYEQYF.

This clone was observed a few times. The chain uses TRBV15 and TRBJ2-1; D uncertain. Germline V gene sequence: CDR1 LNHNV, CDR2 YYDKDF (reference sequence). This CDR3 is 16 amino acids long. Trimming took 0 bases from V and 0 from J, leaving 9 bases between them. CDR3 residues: CATSRDVRGSYNEQFF. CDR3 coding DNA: TGTGCCACCAGCAGAGATGTACGCGGCTCCTACAATGAGCAGTTCTTC. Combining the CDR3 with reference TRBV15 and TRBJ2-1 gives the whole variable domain DAMVIQNPRYQVTQFGKPVTLSCSQTLNHNVMYWYQQKSSQAPKLLFHYYDKDFNNEADTPDNFQSRRPNTSFCFLDIRSPGLGDTAMYLCATSRDVRGSYNEQFFGPGTRLTVL.

This CDR3 is CASSQTSGYFSYEQYF. CDR3 DNA sequence: TGTGCCAGCAGCCAGACCTCCGGCTATTTCTCCTACGAGCAGTACTTC. The chain carries TRBV11-2 and TRBJ2-7; D uncertain. The CDR3 is 16 amino acids. Trimming removed 5 bases from V and 0 bases from J, with 17 bases in between. Germline V lookup: CDR1 SGHAT, CDR2 FQNNGV. The variable domain in full, with the rest retrieved from reference TRBV11-2 and TRBJ2-7, is EAGVAQSPRYKIIEKRQSVAFWCNPISGHATLYWYQQILGQGPKLLIQFQNNGVVDDSQLPKDRFSAERLKGVDSTLKIQPAKLEDSAVYLCASSQTSGYFSYEQYFGPGTRLTVT.

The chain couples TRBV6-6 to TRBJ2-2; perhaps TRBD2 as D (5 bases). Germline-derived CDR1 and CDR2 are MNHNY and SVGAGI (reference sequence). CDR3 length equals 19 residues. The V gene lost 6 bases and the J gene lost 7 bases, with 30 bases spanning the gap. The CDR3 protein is CASSYNVGQDLRRGGELFF. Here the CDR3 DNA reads TGTGCCAGCAGCTACAACGTTGGGCAGGATTTGCGCCGGGGCGGGGAGCTGTTTTTT.

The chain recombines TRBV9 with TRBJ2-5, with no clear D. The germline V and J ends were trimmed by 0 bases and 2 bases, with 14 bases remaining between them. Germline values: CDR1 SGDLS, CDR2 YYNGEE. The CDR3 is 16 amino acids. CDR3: CASSVGVQSRQETQYF. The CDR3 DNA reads TGTGCCAGCAGCGTAGGGGTACAGAGCCGACAAGAGACCCAGTACTTC.

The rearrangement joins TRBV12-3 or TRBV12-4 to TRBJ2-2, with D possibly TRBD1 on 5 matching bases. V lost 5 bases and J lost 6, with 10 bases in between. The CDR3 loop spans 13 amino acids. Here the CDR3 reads CASSITGSGELFF. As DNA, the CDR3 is TGTGCCAGCAGTATAACAGGTTCCGGGGAGCTGTTTTTT.

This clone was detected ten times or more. DNA of the CDR3: TGCGCCAGCAGACGGACAGGGGTGGCTGAAGCTTTCTTT. It specifies CASRRTGVAEAFF. The J gene is TRBJ1-1, the V gene TRBV5-1; 9 bases align to TRBD1. The germline gives CDR1 SGHRS, CDR2 YFSETQ. V gave up 5 bases and J gave up 6 bases; unmatched junction bases: 5. This CDR3 region has 13 residues.

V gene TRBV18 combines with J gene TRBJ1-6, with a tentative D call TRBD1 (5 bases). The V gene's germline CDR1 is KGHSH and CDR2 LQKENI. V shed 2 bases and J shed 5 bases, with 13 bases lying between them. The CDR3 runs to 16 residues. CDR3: CASSPWGVANNSPLHF. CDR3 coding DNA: TGTGCCAGCTCACCATGGGGCGTGGCGAATAATTCACCCCTCCACTTT.

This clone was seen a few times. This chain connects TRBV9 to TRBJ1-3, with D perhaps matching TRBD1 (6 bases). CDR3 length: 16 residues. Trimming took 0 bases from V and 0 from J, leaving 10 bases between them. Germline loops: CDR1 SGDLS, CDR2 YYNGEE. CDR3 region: CASSVGHRDSGNTIYF. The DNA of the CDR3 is TGTGCCAGCAGCGTAGGCCACAGGGACTCTGGAAACACCATATATTTT. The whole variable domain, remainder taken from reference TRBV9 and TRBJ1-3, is DSGVTQTPKHLITATGQRVTLRCSPRSGDLSVYWYQQSLDQGLQFLIQYYNGEERAKGNILERFSAQQFPDLHSELNLSSLELGDSALYFCASSVGHRDSGNTIYFGEGSWLTVV.